This T cell receptor beta chain derives from a study of Ad26.COV2.S vaccination and SARS-CoV-2 variants. Across the study: Trial arm assignment for the donor was COV1001 Ad26.COV2.S.

As to treatment: over 15 received Ad26.COV2.S at low or high dose, single or two shots; roughly five received placebo; per-sample allocation not given. Samples analyzed were those drawn on day 63 after the first vaccine or placebo injection. Adults aged 18-55 years in Boston included the donor. The V end lost 5 bases, the J end lost 0 bases, and 11 bases lay between the germline ends. Germline loops: CDR1 KGHSH, CDR2 LQKENI. CDR3 size: 14 residues. Study findings and constraints: Vaccinated and placebo-treated recipients had similar non-spike TCR breadth. TCR breadth and depth analyses may have underestimated total T cell responses.

Measured with immunoSEQ multiplex PCR; TCRdb has only the in-frame clones, and not every one. Of approximately 400,000 clones in the sample, 85% were seen once. Note on this clone: Its antigen is as yet unknown.

The sample consisted of peripheral blood, taken in a trial of Ad26.COV2.S vaccine versus placebo. This clonotype originated in a person aged 18 to 59 who received the Ad26.COV2.S COVID-19 vaccine or a placebo. V is TRBV18 and J is TRBJ2-7; no firm D call. The CDR3 DNA reads TGTGCCAGCTCATCATTGACGGACTCCTACGAGCAGTACTTC. As protein: CASSSLTDSYEQYF.